The sequence of this T cell receptor beta chain was determined in a study of blood T cell repertoires in COVID-19. Data came from immunoSEQ multiplex PCR; TCRdb stores just in-frame clones and leaves some out. This table has fewer than 300,000 clones, over 70% appearing once. Sequencing input: peripheral blood. This TCR was sampled from a man at least 80 years old with acute or convalescent COVID-19.

DNA of the CDR3: TGCGCCAGCAGCTCTAGGGGGCGGGAGAACACTGAAGCTTTCTTT. This sequence encodes CASSSRGRENTEAFF. This rearrangement joins TRBV5-1 to TRBJ1-1; TRBD1 aligns across 7 bases. The CDR3 runs 15 residues. J lost 1 base, V lost 3 bases, and 6 bases had no gene match. Germline CDR1 and CDR2: SGHRS and YFSETQ. Drawing the rest from reference TRBV5-1 and TRBJ1-1, the complete variable domain is KAGVTQTPRYLIKTRGQQVTLSCSPISGHRSVSWYQQTPGQGLQFLFEYFSETQRNKGNFPGRFSGRQFSNSRSEMNVSTLELGDSALYLCASSSRGRENTEAFFGQGTRLTVV.